Each of the 12 T cell receptor beta chains below was sequenced from the same sample in a study of T cell responses to AZD1222 COVID-19 vaccine. Generated by immunoSEQ multiplex PCR, the TCRdb table keeps only in-frame clones and is missing some. Altogether tens of thousands of clones are present, less than 95% being singletons, with the ten largest covering about a third. This specimen was peripheral blood, taken 28 days after the second AZD1222 dose. The receptor set was obtained from an adult who received the AZD1222 COVID-19 vaccine.

The V and J genes are TRBV27 and TRBJ1-2; 8 nucleotides match TRBD1. The CDR3 runs 12 residues. CDR1 and CDR2 (germline): MNHEY, SMNVEV (reference sequence). V gave up 8 bases and J gave up 2 bases; unmatched junction bases: 1. CDR3 DNA sequence: TGTGCCAGCCGGACAGGGAACTATGGCTACACCTTC. It specifies CASRTGNYGYTF.

This clone was recorded only once. This chain joins TRBV7-2 and TRBJ2-1; 13 positions match TRBD2. The V segment lost 5 bases and the J segment 3 bases; nucleotides outside the gene matches: 4. The germline V gene has CDR1 SGHTA and CDR2 FQGNSA. The CDR3 contains 16 residues. CDR3 sequence: CASSPLAGGVYNEQFF. CDR3 nucleotides: TGTGCCAGCAGCCCACTAGCGGGGGGGGTCTACAATGAGCAGTTCTTC. The full variable domain, in which reference TRBV7-2 and TRBJ2-1 provide the parts outside the CDR3, is GAGVSQSPSNKVTEKGKDVELRCDPISGHTALYWYRQSLGQGLEFLIYFQGNSAPDKSGLPSDRFSAERTGGSVSTLTIQRTQQEDSAVYLCASSPLAGGVYNEQFFGPGTRLTVL.

The J gene is TRBJ2-2, the V gene TRBV5-6; the match to TRBD2 covers 15 bases. Germline V gene lookup returns CDR1 SGHDT and CDR2 YYEEEE. V was pared by 2 bases and J by 5 bases, with 7 bases of the junction left unmatched. This CDR3 has 18 amino acids. The chain's CDR3 is CASSLLTGLAGGTGELFF. CDR3 bases: TGTGCCAGCAGCTTACTAACGGGACTAGCGGGGGGTACCGGGGAGCTGTTTTTT.

The V gene is TRBV27, the J gene TRBJ2-7; TRBD2 is a possible D gene (6 bases). Germline values: CDR1 MNHEY, CDR2 SMNVEV (reference sequence). The length of the CDR3 is 16 residues. V lost 2 bases, J lost 2 bases, and 16 bases lay in between. The CDR3 sequence is CASSLIILGGPYEQYF. CDR3 bases: TGTGCCAGCAGTTTAATAATCCTCGGGGGTCCCTACGAGCAGTACTTC.

The chain recombines TRBV4-2 with TRBJ2-3; D possibly matches TRBD1 or TRBD2 (5 bases each). This CDR3 is built from 15 residues. V lost 2 bases, J lost 2 bases, and 11 bases lay in between. Germline CDR1 is LGHNA and CDR2 is YNFKEQ. This chain's CDR3 is CASSQMGPTTDTQYF. As DNA, the CDR3 is TGTGCCAGCAGCCAAATGGGACCGACCACAGATACGCAGTATTTT.

The chain is built from TRBV6-2 or TRBV6-3 and TRBJ1-5, with 9 nucleotides matching TRBD1. Germline CDR1 reads MNHEY; CDR2 reads SVGEGT. V shed 2 bases, J shed 2 bases, and the junction held 16 bases outside the gene matches. CDR3 length: 20 amino acids. CDR3 loop: CASSYLAGTGTVLGNQPQHF. DNA for the CDR3: TGTGCCAGCAGTTACCTTGCCGGGACAGGGACGGTGCTCGGCAATCAGCCCCAGCATTTT.

This chain joins TRBV6-2 or TRBV6-3 and TRBJ1-1; D is uncertain. Trimming removed 3 bases from V and 0 bases from J, with 8 bases in between. In germline, CDR1 is MNHEY, CDR2 SVGEGT. The CDR3 consists of 14 residues. This CDR3 reads CASSYSQLNTEAFF. As DNA, the CDR3 is TGTGCCAGCAGTTATTCACAGTTGAACACTGAAGCTTTCTTT.

This rearrangement joins TRBV6-5 to TRBJ1-2; D not resolved. The germline CDR1 and CDR2 sequences are MNHEY and SVGAGI. V was clipped by 4 bases and J by 4 bases, with 7 bases between them. The CDR3 is 12 residues long. CDR3 sequence: CASSSPLYGYTF. Here the CDR3 DNA reads TGTGCCAGCAGTTCGCCTCTCTATGGCTACACCTTC.

The chain recombines TRBV5-6 with TRBJ2-7; 7 bases are shared with TRBD2. The CDR3 totals 12 residues. Germline loops: CDR1 SGHDT, CDR2 YYEEEE. Germline trimming cut 7 bases from V and 0 bases from J; bases unmatched to any gene: 1. Here the CDR3 reads CASRGGSYEQYF. CDR3 coding DNA: TGTGCCAGCCGCGGGGGCTCCTACGAGCAGTACTTC.

The chain recombines TRBV5-1 with TRBJ2-6, with D unclear. CDR1 is SGHRS and CDR2 is YFSETQ in the germline V gene. The CDR3 is made up of 15 amino acids. V lost 4 bases to trimming and J lost 2 bases, with 10 bases between them. In DNA, the CDR3 is TGCGCCAGCAGCCCCGTGAATACTGGGGCCAACGTCCTGACTTTC. It translates to CASSPVNTGANVLTF.

The V gene is TRBV12-5, the J gene TRBJ2-1; D is undetermined. The CDR3 length is 13 residues. The V end lost 3 bases, the J end lost 7 bases, and 10 bases lay between the germline ends. CDR1 is LGHNT and CDR2 is FRNRAP in the germline V gene. The CDR3 is CASGFFSENEQFF. Here the CDR3 DNA reads TGTGCTAGTGGTTTCTTTTCTGAAAATGAGCAGTTCTTC.

V usage is TRBV11-3 and J usage is TRBJ2-2; maybe TRBD2 (6 bases). Germline V gene lookup returns CDR1 SGHNT and CDR2 YENEEA. This CDR3 is built from 14 residues. The V end was cut by 3 bases, the J end by 1 base, with 6 bases between. In DNA form, the CDR3 reads TGTGCCAGCAGCTTCGGGGGGAACACCGGGGAGCTGTTTTTT. It is translated as CASSFGGNTGELFF.